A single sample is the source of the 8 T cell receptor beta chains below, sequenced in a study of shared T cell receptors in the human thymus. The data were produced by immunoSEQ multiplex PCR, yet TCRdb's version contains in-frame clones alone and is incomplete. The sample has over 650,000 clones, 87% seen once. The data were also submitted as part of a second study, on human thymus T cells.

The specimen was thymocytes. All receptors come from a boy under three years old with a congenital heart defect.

The DNA for the CDR3 is TGTGCCAGCATCACTGCCCCAGGGAAACGCGGATCTGGAAACACCATATATTTT. This translates into CASITAPGKRGSGNTIYF. V is TRBV28 and J is TRBJ1-3, with D possibly TRBD1 on 5 matching bases. V lost 7 bases and J lost 1, with 23 bases in between. The CDR3 contains 18 residues. CDR1 and CDR2 (germline): MDHEN, SYDVKM.

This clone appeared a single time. The CDR3 DNA follows: TGCGCCAGCAGCTTGGTTGGCAGGGTGAAATACGAGCAGTACTTC. It yields the protein CASSLVGRVKYEQYF. The rearrangement links TRBV5-1 to TRBJ2-7; D might be TRBD1 (5 bases). Germline V gene data show CDR1 as SGHRS and CDR2 as YFSETQ. Trimming left V 0 bases short and J 4 bases short, with 14 bases between. This CDR3 has 15 amino acids.

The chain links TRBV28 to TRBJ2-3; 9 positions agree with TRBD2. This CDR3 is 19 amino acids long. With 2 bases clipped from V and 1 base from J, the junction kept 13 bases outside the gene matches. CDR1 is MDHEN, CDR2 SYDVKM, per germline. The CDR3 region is CASSLRDGGRGQGTDTQYF. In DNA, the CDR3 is TGTGCCAGCAGTTTAAGGGATGGCGGGAGGGGCCAAGGCACAGATACGCAGTATTTT.

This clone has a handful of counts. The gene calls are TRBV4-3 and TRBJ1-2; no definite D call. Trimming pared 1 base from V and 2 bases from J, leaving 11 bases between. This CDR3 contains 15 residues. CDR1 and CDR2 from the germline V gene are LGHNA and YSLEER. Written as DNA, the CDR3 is TGCGCCAGCAGCCAAGTTCTGAGGGCGAACTATGGCTACACCTTC. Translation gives CASSQVLRANYGYTF.

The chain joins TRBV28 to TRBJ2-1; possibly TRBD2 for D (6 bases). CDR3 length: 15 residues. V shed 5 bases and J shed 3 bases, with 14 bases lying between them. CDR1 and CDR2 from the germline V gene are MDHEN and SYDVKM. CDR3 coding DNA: TGTGCCAGCAGTGCAAGACTAGAGGTCTACAATGAGCAGTTCTTC. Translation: CASSARLEVYNEQFF. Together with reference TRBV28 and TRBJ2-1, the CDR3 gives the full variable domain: DVKVTQSSRYLVKRTGEKVFLECVQDMDHENMFWYRQDPGLGLRLIYFSYDVKMKEKGDIPEGYSVSREKKERFSLILESASTNQTSMYLCASSARLEVYNEQFFGPGTRLTVL.

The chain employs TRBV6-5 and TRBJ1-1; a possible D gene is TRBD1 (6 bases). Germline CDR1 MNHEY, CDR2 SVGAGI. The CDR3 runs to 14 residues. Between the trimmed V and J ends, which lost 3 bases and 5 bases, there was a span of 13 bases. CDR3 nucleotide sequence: TGTGCCAGCAGTTATACAGGGTTAGATACTGAAGCTTTCTTT. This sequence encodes CASSYTGLDTEAFF.

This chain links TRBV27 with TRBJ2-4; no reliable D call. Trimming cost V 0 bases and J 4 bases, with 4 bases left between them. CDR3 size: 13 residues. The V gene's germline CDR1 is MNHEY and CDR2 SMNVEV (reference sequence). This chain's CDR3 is CASSLSGKNIQYF. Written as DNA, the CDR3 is TGTGCCAGCAGTTTATCCGGGAAAAACATTCAGTACTTC.

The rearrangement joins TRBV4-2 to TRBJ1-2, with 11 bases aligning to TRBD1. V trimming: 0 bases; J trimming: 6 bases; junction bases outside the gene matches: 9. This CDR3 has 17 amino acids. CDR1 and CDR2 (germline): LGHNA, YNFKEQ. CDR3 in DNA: TGTGCCAGCAGCCAAGATTGGGGACAGGGGGACGGTCATGGCTACACCTTC. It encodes CASSQDWGQGDGHGYTF.